A few counts support the clone carrying this TCR beta chain. The sample belongs to a study of blood T cell repertoires in COVID-19. The germline V and J ends were trimmed by 4 bases and 5 bases, with 15 bases remaining between them. CDR1 is SQVTM, CDR2 ANQGSEA, per germline. This CDR3 comprises 13 residues. Produced via immunoSEQ multiplex PCR; TCRdb's table is partial and in-frame only. Of about 230,000 clones listed, 85% to 90% were seen once; the top ten hold roughly 4%. The V gene is TRBV29-1, the J gene TRBJ2-7, with a tentative D call TRBD2 (5 bases). The sequence derives from a woman in her 30s with acute COVID-19. The specimen was PBMCs or T cells enriched from blood (not recorded which). This CDR3 is CSVVSRGNDEQYF. The CDR3 nucleotides read TGCAGCGTTGTTTCCCGGGGTAATGACGAGCAGTACTTC.